Sequencing of this TCR beta chain was carried out in a study of blood T cells in healthy people across ages. With a J-beta primer mix and a sample-barcoded 5' primer, a second PCR ran about 7 to 12 cycles. One entry per CDR3 protein results from TCRdb running MiXCR on the 5' RACE reads. Among about 680,000 distinct CDR3 sequences listed, 49% were seen once. This clonotype has a handful of counts. This TCR was sampled from a woman aged 55-69 years in good health. The material sequenced was blood.

CDR3 bases: TGTGCCAGCAGCCAAGTACCTAGCCTAGCGACCTACAATGAGCAGTACTTC. This codes for CASSQVPSLATYNEQYF. The V and J genes are TRBV3-1 and TRBJ2-7, with D perhaps TRBD2 (6 bases). The CDR3 consists of 17 residues. Germline CDR1 is LGHDT and CDR2 is YNNKEL (reference sequence). Deletions cut 1 base from V and 7 bases from J, with 23 bases between.